This TCR beta chain was recovered during a study of high-grade serous ovarian cancer treatment subgroups. Study overall: Mean per sample: around 14,000 reads, 6,000 to 8,000 unique TCR beta rearrangements. Findings and caveats of the study: Repertoire analysis covered CDR3 alone, not CDR1 or CDR2. Same-patient tumor repertoires overlapped at roughly 0.1 to 0.79; different patients barely overlapped. Without spatial data, bulk sequencing limits insight into HGSC tumor diversity.

Tumor samples were obtained before definitive surgery or chemotherapy. V shed 0 bases and J shed 5 bases, with 8 bases lying between them. The CDR3 has 13 amino acids. Germline-derived CDR1 and CDR2 are SGHRS and YFSETQ. Data came from immunoSEQ multiplex PCR; TCRdb stores just in-frame clones and leaves some out. The sample has about 36,000 clones, 79% seen once. This clone has just one count. What it binds is unknown. The V gene is TRBV5-1, the J gene TRBJ2-5; D remains unclear. Sequenced: tumor tissue. This sequence was found in a human donor with high-grade serous ovarian cancer. The CDR3: CASSLVGMETQYF. CDR3 nucleotides: TGCGCCAGCAGCTTGGTGGGAATGGAGACCCAGTACTTC.